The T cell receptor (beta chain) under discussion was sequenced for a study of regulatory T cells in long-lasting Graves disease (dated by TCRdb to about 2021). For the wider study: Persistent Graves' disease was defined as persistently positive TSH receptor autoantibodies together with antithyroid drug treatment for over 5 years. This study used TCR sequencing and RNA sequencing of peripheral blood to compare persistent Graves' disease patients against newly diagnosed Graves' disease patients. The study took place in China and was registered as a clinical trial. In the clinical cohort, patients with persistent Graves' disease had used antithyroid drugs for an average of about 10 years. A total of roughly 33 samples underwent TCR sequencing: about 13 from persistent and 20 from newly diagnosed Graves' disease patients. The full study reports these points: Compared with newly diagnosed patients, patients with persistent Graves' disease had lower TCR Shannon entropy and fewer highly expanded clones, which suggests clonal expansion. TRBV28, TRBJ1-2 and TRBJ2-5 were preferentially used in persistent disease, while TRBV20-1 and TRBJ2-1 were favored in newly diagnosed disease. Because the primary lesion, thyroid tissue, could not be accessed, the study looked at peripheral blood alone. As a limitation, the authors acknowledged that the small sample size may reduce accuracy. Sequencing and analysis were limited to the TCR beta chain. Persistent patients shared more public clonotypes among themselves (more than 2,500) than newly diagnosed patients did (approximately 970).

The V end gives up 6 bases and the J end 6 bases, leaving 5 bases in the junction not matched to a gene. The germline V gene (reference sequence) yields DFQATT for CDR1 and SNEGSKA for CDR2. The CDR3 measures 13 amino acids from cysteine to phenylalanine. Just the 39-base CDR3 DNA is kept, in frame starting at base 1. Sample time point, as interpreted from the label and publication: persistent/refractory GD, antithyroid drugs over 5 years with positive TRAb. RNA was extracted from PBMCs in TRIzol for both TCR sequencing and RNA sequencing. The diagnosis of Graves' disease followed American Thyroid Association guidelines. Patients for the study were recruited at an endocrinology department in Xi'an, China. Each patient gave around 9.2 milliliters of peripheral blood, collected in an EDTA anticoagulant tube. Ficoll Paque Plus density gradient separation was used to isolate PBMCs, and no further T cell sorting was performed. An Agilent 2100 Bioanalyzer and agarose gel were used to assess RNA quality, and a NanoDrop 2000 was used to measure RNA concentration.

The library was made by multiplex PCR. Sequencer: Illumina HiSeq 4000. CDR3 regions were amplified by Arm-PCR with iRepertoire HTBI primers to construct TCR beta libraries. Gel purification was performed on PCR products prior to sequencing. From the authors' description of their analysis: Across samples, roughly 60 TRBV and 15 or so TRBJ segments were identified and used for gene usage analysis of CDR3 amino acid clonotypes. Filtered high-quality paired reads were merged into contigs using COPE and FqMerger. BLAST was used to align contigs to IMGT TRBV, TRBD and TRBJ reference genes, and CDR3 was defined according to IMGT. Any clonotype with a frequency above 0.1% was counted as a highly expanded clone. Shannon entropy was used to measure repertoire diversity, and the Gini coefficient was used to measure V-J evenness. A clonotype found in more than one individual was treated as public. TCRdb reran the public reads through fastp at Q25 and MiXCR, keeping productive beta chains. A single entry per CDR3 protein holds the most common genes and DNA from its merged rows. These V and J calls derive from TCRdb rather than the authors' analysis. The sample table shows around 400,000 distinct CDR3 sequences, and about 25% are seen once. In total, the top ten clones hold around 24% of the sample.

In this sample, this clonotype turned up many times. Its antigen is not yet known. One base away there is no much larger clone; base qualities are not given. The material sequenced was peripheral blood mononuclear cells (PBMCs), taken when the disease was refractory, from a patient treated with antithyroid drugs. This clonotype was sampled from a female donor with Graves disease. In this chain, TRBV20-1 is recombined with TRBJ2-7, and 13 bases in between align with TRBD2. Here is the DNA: TGCAGTGCCACTAGCGGGAGGGCCCGCGAGCAGTACTTC. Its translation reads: CSATSGRAREQYF.